The rows below give T cell receptor beta chains drawn from one sample of a study of T cell responses to AZD1222 COVID-19 vaccine. Using immunoSEQ multiplex PCR, the repertoire was profiled, and TCRdb retains in-frame clones only, with some absent. The sample gives about 120,000 clones, roughly nine tenths of which show up once; about 3% is in the top ten. The sequences come from peripheral blood, collected 28 days after the second AZD1222 dose. These receptors all come from an adult who received the AZD1222 COVID-19 vaccine. Both conserved end residues are part of each CDR3. D genes are given only for firm matches. Not every row has a clone size; where given, it reads once, few, many or a size class.

CASSYAQGRYEQYF,TGTGCCAGCAGTTACGCGCAGGGTCGGTACGAGCAGTACTTC,TRBV6-5,-,TRBJ2-7,once
CASSIGPGPWNTEAFF,TGTGCCAGTAGTATAGGACCAGGGCCATGGAACACTGAAGCTTTCTTT,TRBV19,-,TRBJ1-1,few
CASSLSGANVLTF,TGTGCCAGCAGCCTATCTGGGGCCAACGTCCTGACTTTC,TRBV6-5,-,TRBJ2-6,-
CASSRLDRGQGGYTF,TGTGCCAGCAGCAGACTGGACAGGGGCCAAGGGGGCTACACCTTC,TRBV7-9,TRBD1,TRBJ1-2,-
CASSPLGGLNYGYTF,TGTGCCAGCAGTCCATTAGGGGGTCTCAACTATGGCTACACCTTC,TRBV6-5,-,TRBJ1-2,-
CASSSGQVEAFF,TGTGCCAGCAGTTCGGGACAGGTTGAAGCTTTCTTT,TRBV28,TRBD1,TRBJ1-1,once
CASSEAPWKRDTQYF,TGTGCCAGCAGTGAAGCCCCGTGGAAAAGAGATACGCAGTATTTT,TRBV2,-,TRBJ2-3,-
CASSMSRNTEAFF,TGTGCCAGTAGTATGAGTCGGAACACTGAAGCTTTCTTT,TRBV19,-,TRBJ1-1,-
CASSIWGSNTEAFF,TGTGCCAGTAGTATTTGGGGCAGTAACACTGAAGCTTTCTTT,TRBV19,-,TRBJ1-1,few
CASRFTGEKAFF,TGCGCCAGCAGATTTACAGGCGAAAAGGCTTTCTTT,TRBV4-1,-,TRBJ1-1,-
CASSFRDREKLFF,TGTGCCAGCAGCTTTCGGGACAGGGAAAAACTGTTTTTT,TRBV5-6,TRBD1,TRBJ1-4,-
CASSEGSGGAGEQYF,TGTGCCAGCAGCGAGGGGTCAGGGGGCGCGGGGGAGCAGTACTTC,TRBV9,TRBD1,TRBJ2-7,-
CSVYFRDEGNYGYTF,TGCAGCGTCTACTTCAGGGATGAGGGGAACTATGGCTACACCTTC,TRBV29-1,-,TRBJ1-2,-
CASTNPAEGYTF,TGTGCCAGCACCAATCCAGCGGAGGGCTACACCTTC,TRBV21-1,-,TRBJ1-2,-
CASSQGVANYGYTF,TGTGCCAGCAGCCAGGGGGTAGCTAACTATGGCTACACCTTC,TRBV28,TRBD1,TRBJ1-2,-
CASSSYGTADINYGYTF,TGTGCCAGCAGCTCCTACGGGACGGCGGATATTAACTATGGCTACACCTTC,TRBV11-2,-,TRBJ1-2,-
CASNGLAGGRIQYF,TGTGCCAGCAACGGACTAGCGGGGGGGCGGATTCAGTACTTC,TRBV11-2,TRBD2,TRBJ2-4,-
CASSRRRTGAQETQYF,TGTGCCAGCAGCAGACGCCGTACAGGGGCCCAAGAGACTCAGTACTTC,TRBV28,TRBD1,TRBJ2-5,-
CASSADQGSNQPQHF,TGTGCCAGCAGTGCCGACCAAGGTAGCAATCAGCCCCAGCATTTT,TRBV2,-,TRBJ1-5,-
CAWSRDRVTGNTIYF,TGTGCCTGGAGTCGTGACAGGGTGACTGGAAACACCATATATTTT,TRBV30,TRBD1,TRBJ1-3,-
CASSQVRTGGYEQYF,TGCGCCAGCAGCCAAGTAAGGACAGGGGGTTACGAGCAGTACTTC,TRBV4-1,TRBD1,TRBJ2-7,-
CASSSGSATNEKLFF,TGTGCCAGCAGCTCCGGGTCTGCAACTAATGAAAAACTGTTTTTT,TRBV28,-,TRBJ1-4,-
CASSKPALTHYGYTF,TGTGCCAGCAGTAAACCTGCCCTTACCCACTATGGCTACACCTTC,TRBV28,-,TRBJ1-2,once
CASSSNGQGTQPQHF,TGTGCCAGCAGCTCTAATGGACAGGGCACTCAGCCCCAGCATTTT,TRBV9,TRBD1,TRBJ1-5,-
CASSEALIGSQPQHF,TGTGCCAGCAGTGAAGCCCTAATAGGAAGTCAGCCCCAGCATTTT,TRBV6-1,-,TRBJ1-5,-
CASSSRGQETQYF,TGTGCCAGCAGCAGCAGGGGTCAAGAGACCCAGTACTTC,TRBV5-4,-,TRBJ2-5,-
CASSRGEGNTIYF,TGCGCCAGCAGTCGGGGAGAAGGAAACACCATATATTTT,TRBV10-2,-,TRBJ1-3,once
CASSLWAGWGGYTF,TGTGCCAGCAGTTTATGGGCTGGGTGGGGTGGCTACACCTTC,TRBV27,-,TRBJ1-2,-
CASSSRLAGGLEETQYF,TGTGCCAGCAGCTCCCGACTAGCGGGGGGGCTTGAAGAGACCCAGTACTTC,TRBV5-5,TRBD2,TRBJ2-5,once
CASSPPGRIIGETQYF,TGTGCCAGCTCACCACCGGGACGGATCATAGGAGAGACCCAGTACTTC,TRBV18,-,TRBJ2-5,few
CASSYSPDLITGELFF,TGTGCCAGCAGTTACTCCCCCGACCTCATCACCGGGGAGCTGTTTTTT,TRBV6-5,-,TRBJ2-2,-
CASSPQGYNEQFF,TGTGCCAGCTCACCACAGGGCTACAATGAGCAGTTCTTC,TRBV18,-,TRBJ2-1,-
CASSPGWDRGGNTIYF,TGCGCCAGCAGCCCCGGCTGGGACAGGGGTGGAAACACCATATATTTT,TRBV5-1,TRBD1,TRBJ1-3,-
CASSPFAGTLSSYEQYF,TGTGCCAGCAGCCCATTCGCAGGGACTTTAAGCTCCTACGAGCAGTACTTC,TRBV7-2,-,TRBJ2-7,-
CASSMGRGQTGELFF,TGTGCCAGCAGCATGGGGAGAGGGCAAACCGGGGAGCTGTTTTTT,TRBV11-3,-,TRBJ2-2,-
CASSYGTRGNTEAFF,TGTGCCAGCAGTTACGGCACTCGGGGGAACACTGAAGCTTTCTTT,TRBV6-5,-,TRBJ1-1,-
CASSVARGSHEQYF,TGTGCCAGCAGCGTGGCGAGGGGGTCACACGAGCAGTACTTC,TRBV7-2,-,TRBJ2-7,-